This T cell receptor beta chain was recovered during a study of regulatory dendritic cells for organ transplantation. Germline V gene sequence: CDR1 SGHTS, CDR2 YDEGEE. The CDR3 has 15 residues. V gave up 4 bases and J gave up 6 bases, with 17 bases separating them. Allogeneic regulatory or mature dendritic cells were co-cultured for four to six days with CFSE-labeled sorted T cells at 1:10. FACS sorted CD4+ or CD8+ T cells into CD45RA+ naive and CD45RO+ memory. Sequencing used immunoSEQ multiplex PCR; TCRdb keeps in-frame clones, though not all of them. Among 9,500 to 15,000 clones listed, about 70% were seen once. This clone came up once. The antigen is unknown.

The TCR was taken from a human donor in good health. The sample consisted of naive CD4+ T cells from blood cultured with regulatory dendritic cells. Subset in this sample: CD45RA+ naive T cells. V gene TRBV5-8 combines with J gene TRBJ2-1; possible D gene TRBD1, 5 bases. The CDR3 spells CASSALRGPGNEQFF. The DNA for the CDR3 is TGTGCCAGCAGCGCTCTAAGGGGCCCAGGCAATGAGCAGTTCTTC.